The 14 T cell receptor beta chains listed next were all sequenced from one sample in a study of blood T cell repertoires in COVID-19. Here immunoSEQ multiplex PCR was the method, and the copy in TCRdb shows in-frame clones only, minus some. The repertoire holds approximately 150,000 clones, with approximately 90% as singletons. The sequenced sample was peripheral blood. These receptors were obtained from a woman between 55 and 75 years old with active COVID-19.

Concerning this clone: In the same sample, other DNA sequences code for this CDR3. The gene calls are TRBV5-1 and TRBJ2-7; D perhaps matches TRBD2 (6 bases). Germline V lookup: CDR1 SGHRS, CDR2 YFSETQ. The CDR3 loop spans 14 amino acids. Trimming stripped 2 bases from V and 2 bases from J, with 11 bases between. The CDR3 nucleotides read TGCGCCAGCAGCTTTAGCGGATCGACCTACGAGCAGTACTTC. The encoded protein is CASSFSGSTYEQYF.

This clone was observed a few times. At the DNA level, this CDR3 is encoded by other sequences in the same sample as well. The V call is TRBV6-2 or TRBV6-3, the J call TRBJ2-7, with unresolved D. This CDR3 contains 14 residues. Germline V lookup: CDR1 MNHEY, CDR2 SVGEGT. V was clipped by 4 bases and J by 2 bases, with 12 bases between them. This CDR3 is CASSLTNNPYEQYF. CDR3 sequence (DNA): TGTGCCAGCAGTTTGACAAACAATCCCTACGAGCAGTACTTC.

Here the CDR3 reads CASSPRSGGYEQYF. Here the CDR3 DNA reads TGTGCCAGCTCACCACGGTCAGGGGGCTACGAGCAGTACTTC. The genes are TRBV18 and TRBJ2-7; 7 bases agree with TRBD1. The CDR3 contains 14 residues. V lost 1 base and J lost 3; bases outside the gene matches: 3. Germline CDR1 KGHSH, CDR2 LQKENI.

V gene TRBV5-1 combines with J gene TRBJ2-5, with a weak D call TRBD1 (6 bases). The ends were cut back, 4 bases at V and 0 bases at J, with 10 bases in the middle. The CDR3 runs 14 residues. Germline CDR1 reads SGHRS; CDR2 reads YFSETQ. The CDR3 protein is CASSLQGDQETQYF. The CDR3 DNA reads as TGCGCCAGCAGCCTACAGGGAGACCAAGAGACCCAGTACTTC.

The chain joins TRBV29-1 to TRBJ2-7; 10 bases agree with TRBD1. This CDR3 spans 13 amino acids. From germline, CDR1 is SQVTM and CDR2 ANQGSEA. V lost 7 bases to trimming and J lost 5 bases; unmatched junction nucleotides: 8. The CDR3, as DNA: TGCAGCGCCCGAGGACAGGGGGTCCACGAGCAGTACTTC. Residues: CSARGQGVHEQYF.

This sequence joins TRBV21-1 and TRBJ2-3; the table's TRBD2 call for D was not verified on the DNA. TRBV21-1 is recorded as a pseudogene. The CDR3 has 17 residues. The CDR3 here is CASSNTGREGRGDTQYF. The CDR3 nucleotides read TGTGCCAGCAGCAATACAGGGCGGGAGGGCCGGGGAGATACGCAGTATTTT.

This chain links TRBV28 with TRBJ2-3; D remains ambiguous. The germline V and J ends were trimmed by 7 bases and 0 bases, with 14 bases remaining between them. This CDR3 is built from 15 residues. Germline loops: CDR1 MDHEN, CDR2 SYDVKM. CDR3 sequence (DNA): TGTGCCAGCACCCGTCTGGGCTCTAGCACAGATACGCAGTATTTT. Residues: CASTRLGSSTDTQYF. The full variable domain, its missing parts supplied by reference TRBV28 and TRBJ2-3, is DVKVTQSSRYLVKRTGEKVFLECVQDMDHENMFWYRQDPGLGLRLIYFSYDVKMKEKGDIPEGYSVSREKKERFSLILESASTNQTSMYLCASTRLGSSTDTQYFGPGTRLTVL.

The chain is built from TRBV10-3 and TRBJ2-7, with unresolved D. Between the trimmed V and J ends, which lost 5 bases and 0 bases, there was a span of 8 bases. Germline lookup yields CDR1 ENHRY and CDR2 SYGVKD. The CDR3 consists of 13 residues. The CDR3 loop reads CAISSTHSYEQYF. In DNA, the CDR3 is TGTGCCATCAGTTCGACTCACTCCTACGAGCAGTACTTC.

CDR3 region: CASSSGEGAYEQYF. The DNA of the CDR3 is TGTGCCAGCAGCTCAGGCGAGGGAGCCTACGAGCAGTACTTC. This sequence joins TRBV7-9 and TRBJ2-7, with D perhaps TRBD2 (5 bases). The CDR3 length is 14 residues. The germline V gene encodes CDR1 SEHNR and CDR2 FQNEAQ (reference sequence). V lost 4 bases, J lost 2 bases, and 12 bases lay in between.

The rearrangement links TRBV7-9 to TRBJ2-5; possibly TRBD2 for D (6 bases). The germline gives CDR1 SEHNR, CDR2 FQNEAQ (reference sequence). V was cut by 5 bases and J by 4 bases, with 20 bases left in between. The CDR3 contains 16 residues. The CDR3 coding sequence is TGTGCCAGCAGCCCTGGACTGGCGGGACGTTCAGAGACCCAGTACTTC. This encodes CASSPGLAGRSETQYF.

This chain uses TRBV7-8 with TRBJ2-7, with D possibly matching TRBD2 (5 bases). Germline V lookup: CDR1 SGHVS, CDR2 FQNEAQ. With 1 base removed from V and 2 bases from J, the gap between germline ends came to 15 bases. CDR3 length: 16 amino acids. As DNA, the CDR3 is TGTGCCAGCAGCTTAGGTGGAGGCGCCCCTACCTACGAGCAGTACTTC. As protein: CASSLGGGAPTYEQYF.

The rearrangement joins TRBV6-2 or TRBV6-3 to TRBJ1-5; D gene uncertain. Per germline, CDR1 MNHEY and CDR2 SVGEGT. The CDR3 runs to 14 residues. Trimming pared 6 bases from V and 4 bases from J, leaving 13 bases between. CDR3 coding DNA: TGTGCCAGCAGCCCCCCTCAGCGGAATCAGCCCCAGCATTTT. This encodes CASSPPQRNQPQHF.

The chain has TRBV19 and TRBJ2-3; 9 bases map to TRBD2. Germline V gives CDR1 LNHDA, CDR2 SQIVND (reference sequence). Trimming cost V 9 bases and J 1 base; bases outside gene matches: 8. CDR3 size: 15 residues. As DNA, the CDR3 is TGTGCCAGCAAGAGGCGGGAGGGCCGCACAGATACGCAGTATTTT. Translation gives CASKRREGRTDTQYF.

The CDR3 here is CASKLTGSSYEQYF. Written as DNA, the CDR3 is TGTGCCAGCAAGCTGACAGGGAGCTCCTACGAGCAGTACTTC. V gene TRBV5-5 combines with J gene TRBJ2-7; 7 bases are shared with TRBD1. This CDR3 region has 14 residues. Germline CDR1 reads SGHKS; CDR2 reads YYEKEE (reference sequence). The V segment lost 6 bases and the J segment 0 bases; nucleotides outside the gene matches: 6. Filled out from reference TRBV5-5 and TRBJ2-7, the complete variable domain reads DAGVTQSPTHLIKTRGQQVTLRCSPISGHKSVSWYQQVLGQGPQFIFQYYEKEERGRGNFPDRFSARQFPNYSSELNVNALLLGDSALYLCASKLTGSSYEQYFGPGTRLTVT.